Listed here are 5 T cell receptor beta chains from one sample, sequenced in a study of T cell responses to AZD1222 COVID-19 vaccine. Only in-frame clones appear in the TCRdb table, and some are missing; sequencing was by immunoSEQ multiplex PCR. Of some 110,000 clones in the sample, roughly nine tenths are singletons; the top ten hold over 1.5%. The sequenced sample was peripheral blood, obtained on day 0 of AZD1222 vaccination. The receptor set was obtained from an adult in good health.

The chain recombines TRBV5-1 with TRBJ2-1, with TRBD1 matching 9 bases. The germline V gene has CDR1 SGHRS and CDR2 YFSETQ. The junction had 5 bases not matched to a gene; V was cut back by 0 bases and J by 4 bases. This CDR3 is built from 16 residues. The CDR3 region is CASSLGGQGAYNEQFF. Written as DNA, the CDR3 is TGCGCCAGCAGCTTGGGGGGACAGGGCGCTTACAATGAGCAGTTCTTC.

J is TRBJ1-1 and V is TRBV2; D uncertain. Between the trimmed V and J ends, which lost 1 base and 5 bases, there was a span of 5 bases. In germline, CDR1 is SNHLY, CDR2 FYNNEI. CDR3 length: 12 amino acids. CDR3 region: CASSEDRTEAFF. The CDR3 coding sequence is TGTGCCAGCAGTGAAGACCGAACTGAAGCTTTCTTT.

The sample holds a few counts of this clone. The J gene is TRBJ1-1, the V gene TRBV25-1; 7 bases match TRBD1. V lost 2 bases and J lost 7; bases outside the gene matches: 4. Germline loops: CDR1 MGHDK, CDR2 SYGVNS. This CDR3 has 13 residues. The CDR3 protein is CASSEKTGSEAFF. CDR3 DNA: TGTGCCAGCAGTGAAAAGACAGGGAGTGAAGCTTTCTTT.

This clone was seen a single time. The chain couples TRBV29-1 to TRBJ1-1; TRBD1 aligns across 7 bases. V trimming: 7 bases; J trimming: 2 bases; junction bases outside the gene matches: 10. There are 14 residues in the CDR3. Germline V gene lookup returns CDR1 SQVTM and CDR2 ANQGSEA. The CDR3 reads CSALRGQANTEAFF. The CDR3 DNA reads TGCAGCGCACTGCGTGGACAGGCTAACACTGAAGCTTTCTTT.

CDR3 in DNA: TGTGCCTGGAGAGCCGTAGGGGTAACCTCTCCTGAAGCTTTCTTT. It codes for CAWRAVGVTSPEAFF. The rearrangement uses TRBV30 and TRBJ1-1; perhaps TRBD1 as D (5 bases). The V and J ends lost 3 bases and 6 bases respectively, with 20 bases between them. CDR1 and CDR2 (germline): GTSNPN, SVGIG (reference sequence). The CDR3 consists of 15 residues.